The TCR beta chain under discussion was sequenced for a study of spatial heterogeneity in lung cancer. Time point denoted: sample taken at primary tumor resection. Tumor, nontumor lung or frozen PBMC supplied whole RNA that was sequenced unsorted. This clonotype appeared a few times. Via MiXCR, TCRdb re-called the 5' RACE reads, giving one row per CDR3 protein. The data show about 80,000 distinct CDR3 sequences, approximately 20% seen once. The sequence derives from a male donor with early-stage non-small cell lung cancer. The sample was PBMCs, taken at surgery.

This CDR3 is CASRGLAVTGELFF. Written as DNA, the CDR3 is TGTGCCAGCAGGGGACTAGCGGTGACCGGGGAGCTGTTTTTT. The chain carries TRBV6-2 or TRBV6-3 and TRBJ2-2, with 11 nucleotides matching TRBD2. This CDR3 is 14 amino acids long. The V gene end was trimmed by 6 bases and the J gene end by 5 bases; junction bases not matched to a gene: 2. Per germline, CDR1 MNHEY and CDR2 SVGEGT.